Presented here are 12 T cell receptor beta chains from one specimen sequenced in a study of blood T cells in healthy people across ages. Combining a sample-barcoded 5' primer with a J-beta primer mix, a second PCR ran for roughly 6 to 12 cycles. In TCRdb, the 5' RACE reads were re-called with MiXCR into one record per CDR3 protein. This sample yields fewer than 650,000 distinct CDR3 sequences, of which about 29% are seen a single time; 3% to 4.5% belongs to the top ten. These data also formed part of another study, on T cells of mothers and their children.

The sample comprised blood. The receptors come from a boy between 2 and 10 years old in good health.

This clonotype was observed many times. The chain links TRBV5-5 to TRBJ2-2, with D perhaps TRBD1 (6 bases). The CDR3 is 14 residues long. The V and J ends lost 3 bases and 1 base respectively, with 7 bases between them. The germline gives CDR1 SGHKS, CDR2 YYEKEE (reference sequence). This chain's CDR3 is CASSWGQNTGELFF. The DNA for the CDR3 is TGTGCCAGCAGCTGGGGACAGAACACCGGGGAGCTGTTTTTT.

The DNA of the CDR3 is TGCAGTGTTGTGACAGGGGTTGCCGAGACCCAGTACTTC. Its protein is CSVVTGVAETQYF. The chain couples TRBV20-1 to TRBJ2-5; TRBD1 matches 8 bases. The ends lost 7 bases at V and 5 bases at J; junction bases unmatched: 9. Germline loops: CDR1 DFQATT, CDR2 SNEGSKA (reference sequence). This CDR3 contains 13 residues.

The chain joins TRBV20-1 to TRBJ2-5; TRBD2 agrees at 10 bases. V lost 4 bases and J lost 4; bases outside the gene matches: 24. Germline CDR1 and CDR2: DFQATT and SNEGSKA (reference sequence). The CDR3 runs to 20 residues. CDR3 bases: TGCAGTGCTATTGGTTTCCGGAAAGGGCGCCTAGCGGGAGTGGGAGAGACCCAGTACTTC. Its translation: CSAIGFRKGRLAGVGETQYF.

This clonotype was counted only a few times. The rearrangement uses TRBV27 and TRBJ2-7, with D maybe TRBD1 (6 bases). Germline V gene data show CDR1 as MNHEY and CDR2 as SMNVEV (reference sequence). V was pared by 8 bases and J by 3 bases, with 14 bases between. The CDR3 extends over 13 amino acids. The CDR3 region has the DNA TGTGCCAGCTCCCCAGGGGCACTCTACGAGCAGTACTTC. It specifies CASSPGALYEQYF.

Regarding this clonotype: One junction end disagrees with the germline gene, perhaps due to a read error. This rearrangement joins TRBV5-5 to TRBJ2-4; D ambiguous. CDR1 and CDR2 from the germline V gene are SGHKS and YYEKEE (reference sequence). This CDR3 has 15 residues. In DNA form, the CDR3 reads TGTGCCTGCAGCTTGGTCGAGGAGTTCAAAAACATTCAGTACTTC. It encodes CACSLVEEFKNIQYF.

This chain connects TRBV6-2 or TRBV6-3 to TRBJ2-5, with 10 bases matching TRBD2. CDR3 size: 15 residues. Germline CDR1 is MNHEY and CDR2 is SVGEGT. The J segment lost 2 bases and the V segment lost 6 bases, leaving 6 bases of the junction unmatched. The CDR3 spells CASRASGSWQETQYF. CDR3 coding DNA: TGTGCCAGCAGGGCTAGCGGGAGTTGGCAAGAGACCCAGTACTTC.

The V and J genes are TRBV6-5 and TRBJ2-1; D possibly corresponds to TRBD1 (7 bases). This CDR3 contains 14 residues. The ends were cut back, 7 bases at V and 4 bases at J, with 14 bases in the middle. Germline lookup yields CDR1 MNHEY and CDR2 SVGAGI. CDR3 region: CASTRQGGYNEQFF. The CDR3 DNA follows: TGTGCCAGCACTAGACAGGGAGGATACAATGAGCAGTTCTTC.

This chain's CDR3 is CASSWGQVHAGELFF. CDR3 nucleotides: TGCGCCAGCAGCTGGGGACAGGTCCACGCCGGGGAGCTGTTTTTT. The gene calls are TRBV5-1 and TRBJ2-2; 8 bases fit TRBD1. V gave up 3 bases and J gave up 6 bases; unmatched junction bases: 7. The CDR3 is 15 residues long. Germline CDR1 and CDR2: SGHRS and YFSETQ.

This clonotype was picked up a small number of times. The V call is TRBV29-1, the J call TRBJ1-4; D is possibly TRBD1 (5 bases). The germline V gene encodes CDR1 SQVTM and CDR2 ANQGSEA. V was pared by 5 bases and J by 8 bases, with 9 bases between. There are 11 residues in the CDR3. CDR3 DNA sequence: TGCAGCGTTCCGGAGGGGGAAAAACTGTTTTTT. Encoded protein: CSVPEGEKLFF.

Details on this clonotype: Mismatch with germline at one junction end may stem from a read error. The V gene is TRBV12-3 or TRBV12-4, the J gene TRBJ2-4; D unclear. CDR3 length: 13 residues. Here the CDR3 DNA reads TGTGCCAGCAGTTTAGCTGCCAAAAGCATTCAGTACTTC. Amino acid sequence: CASSLAAKSIQYF.

The chain joins TRBV27 to TRBJ2-5; D gene unclear. The J call is doubtful: the DNA matches TRBJ2-7 better. The germline CDR1 and CDR2 sequences are MNHEY and SMNVEV (reference sequence). The CDR3 has 13 amino acids. In DNA, the CDR3 is TGTGCCAGCAATCTTATTCTCGGCTACGAGCAGTACTTC. This codes for CASNLILGYEQYF.

The rearrangement links TRBV5-6 to TRBJ1-2, with D possibly being TRBD1 (6 bases). Trimming removed 5 bases from V and 0 bases from J, with 14 bases in between. The CDR3 spans 15 residues. Germline V CDR1 and CDR2: SGHDT, YYEEEE. The CDR3, as DNA: TGTGCCAGCAGTGGGCAGGGGATCTCTAACTATGGCTACACCTTC. Amino acid sequence: CASSGQGISNYGYTF.